The clone carrying this T cell receptor beta chain was observed a single time. PCR primers comprised 60 Vbeta and 13 Jbeta primers. Measured with immunoSEQ multiplex PCR; TCRdb has only the in-frame clones, and not every one. Among fewer than 200,000 clones listed, roughly 77% were seen once. Unmatched junction bases numbered 2, after V lost 2 bases and J lost 3 bases. The CDR3 runs to 15 residues. Looked up from germline, CDR1 is MNHEY and CDR2 is SMNVEV (reference sequence). This record comes from a study of cytomegalovirus exposure and HLA in healthy donors. The V and J genes are TRBV27 and TRBJ2-2; the match to TRBD2 covers 8 bases. Input material: PBMCs. The sequence came from a young man in good health and CMV-seropositive. This chain's CDR3 is CASSLGGGYTGELFF. DNA for the CDR3: TGTGCCAGCAGTTTAGGCGGGGGGTACACCGGGGAGCTGTTTTTT.